These T cell receptor beta chains were read from a single sample in a study of blood T cell repertoires in COVID-19. Profiling relied on immunoSEQ multiplex PCR, and the TCRdb table lists in-frame clones only, not all of them. The sample yields approximately 70,000 clones, 70% to 85% seen once. Sample: peripheral blood. The receptor set was obtained from a man aged 55 to 70 with active or convalescent COVID-19. Each CDR3 is given with its conserved first and last residue. D genes are given only for firm matches. Size values are once, few and many counts, or a class for expanded clones, and some rows have none.

clone size	CDR3 length	J gene	D gene	V gene	CDR3 DNA	CDR3 protein
.	13	TRBJ2-7	.	TRBV9	TGTGCCAGCAGCGCAGGACAAACCTACGAGCAGTACTTC	CASSAGQTYEQYF
few	11	TRBJ1-1	.	TRBV19	TGTGCCAGTAAAGGAGTCACTGAAGCTTTCTTT	CASKGVTEAFF
.	14	TRBJ1-3	.	TRBV5-1	TGCGCCAGCAGCTTGGATCTCTCTGGAAACACCATATATTTT	CASSLDLSGNTIYF
.	14	TRBJ1-1	.	TRBV28	TGTGCCAGCAGTTTTGCAGGGGAGGGGACTGAAGCTTTCTTT	CASSFAGEGTEAFF
few	11	TRBJ2-7	.	TRBV30	TGTGCCTGGAGGGCAAACTACGAGCAGTACTTC	CAWRANYEQYF
.	14	TRBJ2-3	.	TRBV7-3	TGTGCCAGCAGCCCGTCGCAAGGGGCAGATACGCAGTATTTT	CASSPSQGADTQYF
.	16	TRBJ1-5	.	TRBV19	TGTGCCAGTAGTATGATGGCAGGGGATAGCAATCAGCCCCAGCATTTT	CASSMMAGDSNQPQHF
.	15	TRBJ1-5	.	TRBV6-5	TGTGCCAGCAGTCAACAATATGTTAACAATCAGCCCCAGCATTTT	CASSQQYVNNQPQHF
few	14	TRBJ2-2	.	TRBV9	TGTGCCAGCAGCGTAGTGGTGACAGGTGGGGAGCTGTTTTTT	CASSVVVTGGELFF
.	13	TRBJ2-3	.	TRBV11-3	TGTGCCAGCAGCGAGGGAAGCACAGATACGCAGTATTTT	CASSEGSTDTQYF
.	17	TRBJ2-4	TRBD1	TRBV3-1/TRBV3-2	TGTGCCAGCAGCCAAACGGGGACAGGGTGGGGCCAAAACATTCAGTACTTC	CASSQTGTGWGQNIQYF
few	12	TRBJ1-2	.	TRBV27	TGTGCCAGCAGGTCTAATAACTATGGCTACACCTTC	CASRSNNYGYTF
.	18	TRBJ2-1	TRBD2	TRBV9	TGTGCCAGCAGCGTAAACCTAGCGGGGGGGCCCTCCTACAATGAGCAGTTCTTC	CASSVNLAGGPSYNEQFF
.	14	TRBJ1-1	.	TRBV5-1	TGCGCCAGCAGCTTGGAGGACAGCGCTCCTGAAGCTTTCTTT	CASSLEDSAPEAFF
many	16	TRBJ2-7	TRBD2	TRBV11-2	TGTGCCAGCAGCTCGAGGGGACTAGCGATTCCCTACGAGCAGTACTTC	CASSSRGLAIPYEQYF
few	15	TRBJ1-4	TRBD1	TRBV2	TGTGCCAGCAGTGCCGAGGGGGCCTTTAATGAAAAACTGTTTTTT	CASSAEGAFNEKLFF
.	15	TRBJ1-6	TRBD1	TRBV11-2	TGTGCCAGCAGCCCCGGGGACAGGGCTAATTCACCCCTCCACTTT	CASSPGDRANSPLHF
.	15	TRBJ2-1	TRBD1	TRBV5-1	TGCGCCAGCAGCTTGGAAGGGAGTACGGGGACAGATCGGTTCTTC	CASSLEGSTGTDRFF
.	15	TRBJ1-2	.	TRBV2	TGTGCCAGCAGTCAAGAGGCAGCCTTTGGGAGTGGCTACACCTTC	CASSQEAAFGSGYTF
few	12	TRBJ1-1	.	TRBV10-3	TGTGCCATCAGTGGGTCGGGGGCTCGATCGGAGTTT	CAISGSGARSEF
.	14	TRBJ2-1	TRBD1	TRBV27	TGTGCCAGCGCCGACAGGGGGCCTAACAATGAGCAGTTCTTC	CASADRGPNNEQFF
.	14	TRBJ2-5	.	TRBV7-3	TGTGCCAGCAGCTTAAGTGGGCAGCAAGAGACCCAGTACTTC	CASSLSGQQETQYF
.	10	TRBJ2-5	.	TRBV2	TGTGCCAGCAATAAAGAGACCCAGTACTTC	CASNKETQYF
.	13	TRBJ1-2	TRBD1	TRBV28	TGTGCCAGCATCACGACAGGGGACTATGGCTACACCTTC	CASITTGDYGYTF
.	12	TRBJ2-1	.	TRBV5-6	TGTGCCAGCAGCTACTTTGGTGATGAGCAGTTCTTC	CASSYFGDEQFF
.	13	TRBJ1-2	TRBD1	TRBV3-1/TRBV3-2	TGTGCCAGCAGCCATACAGGGGCGGAGGGCTACACCTTC	CASSHTGAEGYTF
.	15	TRBJ2-5	.	TRBV18	TGTGCCAGCTCACCAGAAACAGGGTGGAAGGAGACCCAGTACTTC	CASSPETGWKETQYF
many	11	TRBJ2-3	TRBD2	TRBV12-3/TRBV12-4	TGTGCCAGCAGTATTAGCGGGGGGGCTTATTTT	CASSISGGAYF
.	15	TRBJ2-2	TRBD1	TRBV28	TGTGCCAGCAGTAGGGGGACAGCAAACACCGGGGAGCTGTTTTTT	CASSRGTANTGELFF
.	16	TRBJ2-3	.	TRBV3-1/TRBV3-2	TGTGCCAGCAGCCAAGGGACGGGGTCGGGCACAGATACGCAGTATTTT	CASSQGTGSGTDTQYF
.	13	TRBJ1-4	.	TRBV6-5	TGTGCCAGCAGTTATCAGGGGAGTGAAAAACTGTTTTTT	CASSYQGSEKLFF
.	15	TRBJ2-5	TRBD2	TRBV27	TGTGCCAGCAGTTTAACTAGCGTATCTTTCGAGACCCAGTACTTC	CASSLTSVSFETQYF
.	16	TRBJ1-2	TRBD1	TRBV6-1	TGTGCCAGCAGTGTTTTAGTAGGGACAGGGGACTATGGCTACACCTTC	CASSVLVGTGDYGYTF
.	14	TRBJ2-7	.	TRBV7-2	TGTGCCAGCAGCTTAGTCTCCAGGACCTACGAGCAGTACTTC	CASSLVSRTYEQYF
few	13	TRBJ2-2	.	TRBV12-3/TRBV12-4	TGTGCCAGCAGTGTACAGGGAGCCGGGGAGCTGTTTTTT	CASSVQGAGELFF
.	16	TRBJ1-2	TRBD1	TRBV5-1	TGCGCCAGCTCCGAGGGACAGCCGAGCAATTTATATGGCTACACCTTC	CASSEGQPSNLYGYTF
few	16	TRBJ1-6	.	TRBV7-9	TGTGCCAGCCAATCCGCTGTCAGCTCCTATAATTCACCCCTCCACTTT	CASQSAVSSYNSPLHF
.	17	TRBJ1-5	.	TRBV21-1	TGTGCCAGCAGCATCCGAAGACAGGGTGATAGCAATCAGCCCCAGCATTTT	CASSIRRQGDSNQPQHF
.	18	TRBJ2-6	.	TRBV21-1	TGTGCCAGCAGCAAAGTGAGGGGGCTACCCTCTGGGGCCAACGTCCTGACTTTC	CASSKVRGLPSGANVLTF
few	14	TRBJ1-2	TRBD1	TRBV5-6	TGTGCCAGCAGCTTGCGACAGGGGGCGGGTGGCTACACCTTC	CASSLRQGAGGYTF
.	16	TRBJ2-7	.	TRBV19	TGTGCCAGTAGTATACAGCATCCTTACTACGACTACGAGCAGTACTTC	CASSIQHPYYDYEQYF
.	15	TRBJ2-3	TRBD2	TRBV28	TGTGCCAGCAGTTTACCGACGGGGGGGCTAAATACGCAGTATTTT	CASSLPTGGLNTQYF
.	14	TRBJ1-5	TRBD1	TRBV9	TGTGCCAGCAGCGGGGGACAGCAGAATCAGCCCCAGCATTTT	CASSGGQQNQPQHF